The clone carrying this T cell receptor (beta chain) has a count of ten or more. This entry belongs to a study of T cells in Graves' hyperthyroidism and ophthalmopathy. With 0 bases clipped from V and 6 bases from J, the junction kept 8 bases outside the gene matches. The CDR3 loop spans 16 amino acids. Per the germline V gene, CDR1 is LNHNV and CDR2 is YYDKDF (reference sequence). Amplified regions were TCR beta CDR3 sequences from RNA transcripts. RT-PCR in the first round (using the HTBI primer set) targeted the TCR CDR3. Using its own MiXCR run on the multiplex PCR reads, TCRdb lists one record per CDR3 protein. The repertoire consists of hundreds of thousands of distinct CDR3 sequences, with less than 15% occurring once and the leading ten covering 9.5% to 13%.

The sequence was obtained from a woman in her late teens or twenties with Graves' hyperthyroidism. The sequenced sample was blood. The chain is built from TRBV15 and TRBJ2-1, with 7 positions matching TRBD1. CDR3 residues: CATSRDRDRGINEQFF. The CDR3 nucleotides read TGTGCCACCAGCAGAGATAGGGACAGAGGAATCAATGAGCAGTTCTTC.